This TCR beta chain was found in a study of cytomegalovirus exposure and HLA in healthy donors. Regarding the study as a whole: A later analysis linked a missense variant in DCLRE1C to the trimming of TCR beta V and J genes. In vitro checks showed that a few CMV-associated chains really do target CMV antigens. In an earlier analysis, productive rearrangement rates for most beta V segments clustered near 87% or 30%. When a later analysis was performed, an Asian-associated ancestry cluster reportedly had fewer N-insertions than the roughly 690-donor mean.

Germline lookup yields CDR1 SGDLS and CDR2 YYNGEE. CDR3 length: 14 amino acids. Losses at the gene ends were 3 bases for V and 5 bases for J; bases not matched to a gene: 5. In the PCR, 60 Vbeta and 13 Jbeta primers were used. Some clones are missing from TCRdb's copy, which holds only in-frame ones; the method was immunoSEQ multiplex PCR. The sample lists about 180,000 clones, around 80% occurring once. A word on this clone: No antigen is known for it.

The sequence was obtained from a woman in her sixties in good health and CMV-seropositive. The sample was PBMCs. The chain links TRBV9 to TRBJ2-7; 10 bases fit TRBD1. CDR3: CASSATGGFDEQYF. The CDR3 DNA follows: TGTGCCAGCAGCGCGACAGGGGGCTTCGACGAGCAGTACTTC.